This T cell receptor beta chain derives from a study of human T cells and chemical hapten exposure. Study overall: All through the approximately 24-week study, the scalp of each patient received diphenylcyclopropenone doses weekly.

Study observations and caveats: There was alopecia in the donors, so their immune response may differ from that of healthy people. High-frequency TCRs, those above 1 in 1000, stayed the same after DPC sensitization.

Germline assignment: CDR1 DFQATT and CDR2 SNEGSKA (reference sequence). The CDR3 length is 16 residues. V lost 6 bases and J 1 base, leaving 21 bases between the germline ends. TCRdb passed the RACE reads through MiXCR, listing each CDR3 protein once. The data show about 82,000 distinct CDR3 sequences, approximately 7% seen once. Noted time point: patch test 2, 6 weeks after DPC sensitization. Indicated treatment: therapeutic diphenylcyclopropenone sensitization with weekly scalp DPC. Patients had alopecia, were aged 18 to 70, and were not pregnant. This clonotype has at least ten counts. Antigen: not known.

This clonotype was obtained from a woman under 40 with alopecia areata. Some clones in this sample may be carry-over from other donors' samples. This rearrangement joins TRBV20-1 to TRBJ2-5; D may be TRBD1 (5 bases). Sequenced material: whole blood, taken in connection with sensitization to the hapten diphenylcyclopropenone (DPC). CDR3 sequence: CSANPPSGASQETQYF. Written as DNA, the CDR3 is TGCAGTGCCAACCCGCCGTCTGGGGCGTCCCAAGAGACCCAGTACTTC.